This TCR beta chain was obtained from a study of blood T cells in healthy people across ages. With V trimmed by 5 bases and J by 2 bases, 7 bases remained unmatched. The CDR3 length is 15 residues. Germline CDR1 DFQATT, CDR2 SNEGSKA (reference sequence). Study findings and constraints: Diversity was estimated from one million T cells, and these estimates were considered underestimates. In long-lived donors, naive CD4+ cell counts and diversity exceeded those of aged donors.

For the second PCR, which ran for about 7 to 12 cycles, a sample-barcoded 5' primer and a J-beta primer mix were used. TCRdb reprocessed the 5' RACE reads with MiXCR, giving one entry per CDR3 protein. This table holds 1.5 million to 2 million distinct CDR3 sequences, roughly 27% found once. A word on this clonotype: What it binds is not known.

The clonotype comes from a woman aged 25 to 39 in good health. The genes are TRBV20-1 and TRBJ2-3; 10 nucleotides match TRBD2. The sequenced sample consisted of blood. CDR3 nucleotide sequence: TGCAGTGCTGATAAGCGGGAGGGGTTCACAGATACGCAGTATTTT. This sequence encodes CSADKREGFTDTQYF.